This TCR beta chain was obtained from a study of T cells in Graves' hyperthyroidism and ophthalmopathy. Stable Graves' hyperthyroidism meant no ophthalmopathy progression within 18 months. Recently diagnosed hyperthyroidism of less than 2 months' duration affected patients aged 18 to 65. For the diagnoses, clinical symptoms, serum thyroxine and TRAb, thyroid ultrasound and orbital computed tomography were used. Note on this clonotype: The antigen is undetermined.

Amplified TCR beta CDR3 regions derived from RNA transcripts. The study used the HTBI primer set for a first-round RT-PCR of the TCR CDR3. One entry per CDR3 protein, called by TCRdb with MiXCR from the multiplex PCR reads. The sample lists 350,000 to 400,000 distinct CDR3 sequences; about 18% were seen once. Whole-study results and caveats: The blood repertoire included most of the expanded thyroid clonotypes above 0.001.

This TCR was recovered from a woman between 18 and 30 years old with Graves' hyperthyroidism. Sequenced: blood.

The CDR3 sequence: CASSDGYPGNTIYF. The CDR3 DNA reads TGTGCCAGCAGTGACGGATATCCCGGAAACACCATATATTTT. The chain links TRBV6-1 to TRBJ1-3; unclear D gene. The V and J ends lost 3 bases and 4 bases respectively, with 10 bases between them. CDR3 length: 14 amino acids. The germline V gene encodes CDR1 MNHNS and CDR2 SASEGT.